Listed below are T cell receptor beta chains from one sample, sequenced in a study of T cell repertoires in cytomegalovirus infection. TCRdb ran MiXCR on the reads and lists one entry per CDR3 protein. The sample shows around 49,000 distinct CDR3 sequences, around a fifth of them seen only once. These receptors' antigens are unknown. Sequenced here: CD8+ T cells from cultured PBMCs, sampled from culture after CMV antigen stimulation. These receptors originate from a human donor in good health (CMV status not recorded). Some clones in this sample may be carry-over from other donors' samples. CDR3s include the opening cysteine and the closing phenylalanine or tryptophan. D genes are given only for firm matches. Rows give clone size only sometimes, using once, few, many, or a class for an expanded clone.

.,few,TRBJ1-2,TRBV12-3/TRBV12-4,TGTGCCAGCAACCCCGGCGGGGGCGGACTTTATGGCTACACCTTC,CASNPGGGGLYGYTF
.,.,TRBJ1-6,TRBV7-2,TGTGCCAGCAGCTTAGGTAGCAGGGGCCTACATAATTCACCCCTCCACTTT,CASSLGSRGLHNSPLHF
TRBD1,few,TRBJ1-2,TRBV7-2,TGTGCCAGCAGCCAAGGGACAGGCCGAACTAACTATGGCTACACCTTC,CASSQGTGRTNYGYTF
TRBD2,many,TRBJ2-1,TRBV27,TGTGCCAGCAGTTTAATCGGGAGGCCCATGAGGGAGCAGTTCTTC,CASSLIGRPMREQFF
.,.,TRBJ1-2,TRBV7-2,TGTGCCAGCAGCTTAGGGGTTCTTGGCTACACCTTC,CASSLGVLGYTF
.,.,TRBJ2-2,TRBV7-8,TGTGCCGCCTCGGGGGCCGGGGAGCTGTTTTTT,CAASGAGELFF
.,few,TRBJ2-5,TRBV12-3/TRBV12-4,TGTGCCAGCCTTGGCGGGGAGACCCAGTACTTC,CASLGGETQYF
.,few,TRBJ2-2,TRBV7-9,TGTGCCAGCAGTGGTAGAACTATGAACACCGGGGAGCTGTTTTTT,CASSGRTMNTGELFF
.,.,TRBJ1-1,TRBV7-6,TGTGCCAGCAGCTTAGTCGACTCCATGAACACTGAAGCTTTCTTT,CASSLVDSMNTEAFF
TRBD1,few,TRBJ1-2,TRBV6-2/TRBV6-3,TGTGCCAGCAGTTACTCGACAGGTCGCGGACAGGGCTATGGCTACACCTTC,CASSYSTGRGQGYGYTF
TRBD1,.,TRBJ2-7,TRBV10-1,TGCGCCAGCAGTGAGCAGGGGGCAGTGTACGAGCAGTACTTC,CASSEQGAVYEQYF
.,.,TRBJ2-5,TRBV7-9,TGTGCCAGCAGCTTACCCCAGACAGGCCCCCTGGAGACCCAGTACTTC,CASSLPQTGPLETQYF
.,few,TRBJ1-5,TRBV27,TGTGCCAGCAGCCCGAACGGTAGCAATCAGCCCCAGCATTTT,CASSPNGSNQPQHF
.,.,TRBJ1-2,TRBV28,TGTGCCAGCAGTTTTTTGGAAACCTCTGGCTACACCTTC,CASSFLETSGYTF
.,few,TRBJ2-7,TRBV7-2,TGTGCCAGCAGCTTAGATAGCGGAGGATACGAGCAGTACTTC,CASSLDSGGYEQYF
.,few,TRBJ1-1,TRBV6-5,TGTGCCAGCAGTTACTCGAGGGGGAACACTGAAGCTTTCTTT,CASSYSRGNTEAFF
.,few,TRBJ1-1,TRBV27,TGTGCCAGCAGTCCCCGGACGGCTGAAAACACTGAAGCTTTCTTT,CASSPRTAENTEAFF
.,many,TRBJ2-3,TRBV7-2,TGTGCCAGCAGCCCACGAGCCAGGTCCCCAGATACGCAGTATTTT,CASSPRARSPDTQYF
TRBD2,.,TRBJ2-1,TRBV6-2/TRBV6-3,TGTGCCAGCTTCTCACATTGGGGACTAGCGGCGAATGAGCAGTTCTTC,CASFSHWGLAANEQFF
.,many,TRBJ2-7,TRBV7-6,TGTGCCAGCAGCTTGATCGACAGAAACGAGCAGTACTTC,CASSLIDRNEQYF
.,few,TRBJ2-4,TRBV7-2,TGTGCCAGCAGCTCCCCCAAAAACATTCAGTACTTC,CASSSPKNIQYF
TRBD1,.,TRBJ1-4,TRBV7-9,TGTGCCAGCAGCTTAGTCGGACAGGGGGCGACTAATGAAAAACTGTTTTTT,CASSLVGQGATNEKLFF
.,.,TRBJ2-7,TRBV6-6,TGTGCCAGCAGTTTTGCGGCACTCGAGCAGTACTTC,CASSFAALEQYF
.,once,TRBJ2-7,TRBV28,TGTGCCAGCAGAGGTAGGGGGATTTACGAGCAGTACTTC,CASRGRGIYEQYF
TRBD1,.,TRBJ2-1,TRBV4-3,TGCGCCAGCAGCCAAAGCCTCACAGGGGGCCTCTCCTACAATGAGCAGTTCTTC,CASSQSLTGGLSYNEQFF
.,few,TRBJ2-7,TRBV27,TGTGCCAGCAGTTTAGATTCGGGAGGGGGCAACGAGCAGTACTTC,CASSLDSGGGNEQYF
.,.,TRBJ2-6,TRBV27,TGTGCCAGCAGTCTCCTTAGCTCTGGGGCCAACGTCCTGACTTTC,CASSLLSSGANVLTF
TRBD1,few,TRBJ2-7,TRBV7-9,TGTGCCAGCAGCTCCCCTCCGTCCGGGACAGGGGGCCACGAGCAGTACTTC,CASSSPPSGTGGHEQYF
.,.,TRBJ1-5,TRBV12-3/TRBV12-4,TGTGCCAGCAGTTTAGGGGGTGAGCCCCAGCATTTT,CASSLGGEPQHF
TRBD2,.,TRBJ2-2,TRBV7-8,TGTGCCAGCAGCTTCCCGACTAGCGGGGGAACCGGGGAGCTGTTTTTT,CASSFPTSGGTGELFF
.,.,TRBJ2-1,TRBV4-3,TGCGCCAGCAGCCAAGAAGGAGGGGGCAAAAAAGATGAGCAGTTCTTC,CASSQEGGGKKDEQFF
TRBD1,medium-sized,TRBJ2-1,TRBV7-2,TGTGCCAGCAGGCAGGACAGGGGGCAGTTCTTC,CASRQDRGQFF
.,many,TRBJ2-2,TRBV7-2,TGTGCCAGCAGCTTAGTGGGAACAGCGAACACCGGGGAGCTGTTTTTT,CASSLVGTANTGELFF
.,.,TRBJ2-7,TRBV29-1,TGCAGCGTTGGGGGGGCAGGCCAAACCTACGAGCAGTACTTC,CSVGGAGQTYEQYF
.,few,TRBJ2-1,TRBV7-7,TGTGCCAGCAGCTTATCACCGGGGGCCCTATACAATGAGCAGTTCTTC,CASSLSPGALYNEQFF
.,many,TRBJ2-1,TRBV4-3,TGCGCCAGCAGCCAAGAGGGGTGGGAGGAGCAGTTCTTC,CASSQEGWEEQFF
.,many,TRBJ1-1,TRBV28,TGTGCCAGCAGTTTTGGCAGGGGCACTGAAGCTTTCTTT,CASSFGRGTEAFF
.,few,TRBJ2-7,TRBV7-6,TGTGCCAGCGAGGGGTCCTACGAGCAGTACTTC,CASEGSYEQYF
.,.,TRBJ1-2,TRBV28,TGTGCCAGCAGTTCCCCCGACGGGGACGGCTACACCTTC,CASSSPDGDGYTF
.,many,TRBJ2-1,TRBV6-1,TGTGCCAGCAGTGAATGGACTCCTAGTTACAATGAGCAGTTCTTC,CASSEWTPSYNEQFF
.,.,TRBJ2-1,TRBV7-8,TGTGCCAGCAGCTTAATGGACAGCTACAATGAGCAGTTCTTC,CASSLMDSYNEQFF
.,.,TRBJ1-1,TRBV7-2,TGTGCCAGCAGCTCCCGGACAGACTTGAACACTGAAGCTTTCTTT,CASSSRTDLNTEAFF
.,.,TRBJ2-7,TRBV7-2,TGTGCCAGCAGCTTAGCAGCTTGGGGGCCCTACGAGCAGTACTTC,CASSLAAWGPYEQYF
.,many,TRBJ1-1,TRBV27,TGTGCCAGCACCGACACGAACACTGAAGCTTTCTTT,CASTDTNTEAFF
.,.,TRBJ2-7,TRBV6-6,TGTGCCAGCAGTTCCACGGTAGAGAACTACGAGCAGTACTTC,CASSSTVENYEQYF
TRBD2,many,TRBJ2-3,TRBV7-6,TGTGCCAGCAGCTTCCGGGGGGGGCCAGATACGCAGTATTTT,CASSFRGGPDTQYF
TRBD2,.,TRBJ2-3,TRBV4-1,TGCGCCAGCAGCGAAACTAGCGGGAGGGCCGTTGATACGCAGTATTTT,CASSETSGRAVDTQYF
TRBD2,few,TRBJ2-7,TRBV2,TGTGCCAGCAGTGATCCCGGGGGGTCGTACGAGCAGTACTTC,CASSDPGGSYEQYF
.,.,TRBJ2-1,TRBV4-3,TGCGCCAGCAGCCAAGATTTAGCGGACACCTACAATGAGCAGTTCTTC,CASSQDLADTYNEQFF
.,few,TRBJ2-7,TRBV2,TGTGCCAGCGCTTACTCCCCGCTTTACGAGCAGTACTTC,CASAYSPLYEQYF